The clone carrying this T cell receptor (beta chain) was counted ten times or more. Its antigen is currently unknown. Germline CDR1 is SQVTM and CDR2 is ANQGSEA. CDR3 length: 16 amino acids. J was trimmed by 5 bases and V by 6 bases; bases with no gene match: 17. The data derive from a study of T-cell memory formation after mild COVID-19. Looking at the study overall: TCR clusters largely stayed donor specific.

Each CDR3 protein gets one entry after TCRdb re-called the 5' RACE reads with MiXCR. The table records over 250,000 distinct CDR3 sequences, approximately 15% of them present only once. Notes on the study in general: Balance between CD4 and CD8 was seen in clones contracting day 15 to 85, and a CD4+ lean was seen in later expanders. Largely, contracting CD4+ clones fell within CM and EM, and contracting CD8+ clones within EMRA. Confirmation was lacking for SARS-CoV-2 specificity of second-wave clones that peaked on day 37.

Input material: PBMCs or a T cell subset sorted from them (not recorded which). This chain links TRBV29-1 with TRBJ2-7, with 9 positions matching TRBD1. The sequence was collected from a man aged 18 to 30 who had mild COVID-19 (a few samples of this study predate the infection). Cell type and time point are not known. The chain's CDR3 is CSVQTGGTYPSDEQYF. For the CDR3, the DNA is TGCAGCGTCCAGACAGGGGGAACGTATCCCAGTGACGAGCAGTACTTC.